Below, 8 T cell receptor beta chains from the same sample are listed, as sequenced in a study of read filtering for tumor transcriptome and immune sequencing. Molecular barcoded adaptors covering alpha/delta and beta/gamma chains were used on around 370 ng RNA. TCRdb itself ran the reads through MiXCR, one entry per CDR3 protein. The data contain 46,000 or so distinct CDR3 sequences, approximately 18% of them singletons. The material sequenced was a population of CD138-negative cells sorted from bone marrow. These receptors originate from a donor aged 40 or over with multiple myeloma.

Many counts were recorded for this clonotype. This CDR3 is CASSVRQGRTEAFF. For the CDR3, the DNA is TGTGCCAGCAGCGTAAGGCAGGGGCGGACTGAAGCTTTCTTT. The chain joins TRBV9 to TRBJ1-1, with TRBD1 as a possible D gene (6 bases). V lost 1 base and J lost 5, with 12 bases in between. The CDR3 has 14 amino acids. CDR1 is SGDLS and CDR2 is YYNGEE in the germline V gene.

This clonotype was found many times. J is TRBJ1-5 and V is TRBV5-1; D not certain. The germline V and J ends were trimmed by 2 bases and 1 base, with 7 bases remaining between them. CDR1 and CDR2 from the germline V gene are SGHRS and YFSETQ. This CDR3 has 14 amino acids. This CDR3 reads CASSLGGSNQPQHF. CDR3 nucleotide sequence: TGCGCCAGCAGCTTAGGAGGGAGCAATCAGCCCCAGCATTTT.

The table lists this clonotype with a few counts. The chain couples TRBV6-4 to TRBJ2-2, with D possibly TRBD1 on 5 matching bases. V shed 4 bases and J shed 2 bases, with 11 bases lying between them. This CDR3 spans 15 amino acids. Germline CDR1 and CDR2: MRHNA and SNTAGT. DNA of the CDR3: TGTGCCAGCAGTGTTACTCAGGGTAACACCGGGGAGCTGTTTTTT. This encodes CASSVTQGNTGELFF.

This clonotype was seen at least ten times. The chain is built from TRBV20-1 and TRBJ2-7; D possibly corresponds to TRBD2 (5 bases). Germline-derived CDR1 and CDR2 are DFQATT and SNEGSKA (reference sequence). The germline V and J ends were trimmed by 1 base and 3 bases, with 13 bases remaining between them. This CDR3 is built from 14 residues. The CDR3 spells CSARGSGGFYEQYF. The CDR3 bases are TGCAGTGCTAGAGGGAGTGGCGGGTTCTACGAGCAGTACTTC.

This clonotype was counted many times. V gene TRBV24-1 combines with J gene TRBJ1-4; 11 positions match TRBD1. Germline CDR1 and CDR2: KGHDR and SFDVKD. V lost 2 bases to trimming and J lost 4 bases; unmatched junction nucleotides: 5. This CDR3 is built from 17 residues. As DNA, the CDR3 is TGTGCCACCAGTGATTCGGTCGGGACAGGGGGTAATGAAAAACTGTTTTTT. It encodes CATSDSVGTGGNEKLFF.

This clonotype has only a few counts. The chain joins TRBV20-1 to TRBJ2-5; 16 nucleotides align to TRBD2. The V segment lost 6 bases and the J segment 4 bases; nucleotides outside the gene matches: 8. Germline lookup yields CDR1 DFQATT and CDR2 SNEGSKA (reference sequence). This CDR3 has 16 residues. CDR3 in amino acids: CSAYPGTSGRGETQYF. CDR3 DNA: TGCAGTGCCTACCCTGGGACTAGCGGGAGGGGAGAGACCCAGTACTTC.

This clonotype was detected many times. This may come from a read error, since a much larger clone is one base off. This chain uses TRBV4-1 with TRBJ2-1, with 13 bases lining up with TRBD2. Germline V gives CDR1 MGHRA, CDR2 YSYEKL. The CDR3 runs to 16 residues. The CDR3 DNA follows: TGCGTCAGCAGCCAAGACCGGACTAGCGGGAGAAATGAGCAGTTCTTC. Its translation: CVSSQDRTSGRNEQFF.

Many counts were recorded for this clonotype. The V gene is TRBV29-1, the J gene TRBJ2-3; D not resolved. Trimming took off 2 bases at V and 3 bases at J, with 18 bases between the two ends. This CDR3 comprises 16 residues. CDR1 SQVTM and CDR2 ANQGSEA come from the germline V gene. The CDR3 loop is CSVESLQSYGTDTQYF. The CDR3 region has the DNA TGCAGCGTTGAATCCCTCCAGTCTTATGGGACAGATACGCAGTATTTT.